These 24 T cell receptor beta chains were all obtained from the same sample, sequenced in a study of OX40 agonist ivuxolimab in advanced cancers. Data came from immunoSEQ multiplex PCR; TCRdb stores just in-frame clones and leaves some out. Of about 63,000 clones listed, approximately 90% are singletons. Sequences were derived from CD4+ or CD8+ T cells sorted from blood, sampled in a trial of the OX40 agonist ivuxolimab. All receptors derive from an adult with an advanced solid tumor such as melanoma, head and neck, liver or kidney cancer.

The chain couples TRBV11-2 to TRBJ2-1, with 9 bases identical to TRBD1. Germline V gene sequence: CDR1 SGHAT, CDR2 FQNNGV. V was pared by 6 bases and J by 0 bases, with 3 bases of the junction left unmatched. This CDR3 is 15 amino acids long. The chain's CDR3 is CASRIQGASYNEQFF. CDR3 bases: TGTGCCAGCAGAATACAGGGGGCCTCCTACAATGAGCAGTTCTTC.

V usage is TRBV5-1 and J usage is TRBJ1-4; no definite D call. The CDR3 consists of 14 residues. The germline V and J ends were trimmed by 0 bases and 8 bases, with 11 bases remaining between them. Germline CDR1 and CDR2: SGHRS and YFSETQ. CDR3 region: CASSLDGESEKLFF. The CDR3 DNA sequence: TGCGCCAGCAGCTTGGATGGCGAAAGCGAAAAACTGTTTTTT.

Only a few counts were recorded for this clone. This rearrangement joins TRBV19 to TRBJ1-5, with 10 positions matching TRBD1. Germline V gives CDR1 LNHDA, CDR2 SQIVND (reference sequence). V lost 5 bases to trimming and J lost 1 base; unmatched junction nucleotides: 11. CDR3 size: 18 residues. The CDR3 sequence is CASSPDRGRSRSNQPQHF. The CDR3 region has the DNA TGTGCCAGTAGTCCTGACAGGGGGCGAAGTAGGAGCAATCAGCCCCAGCATTTT.

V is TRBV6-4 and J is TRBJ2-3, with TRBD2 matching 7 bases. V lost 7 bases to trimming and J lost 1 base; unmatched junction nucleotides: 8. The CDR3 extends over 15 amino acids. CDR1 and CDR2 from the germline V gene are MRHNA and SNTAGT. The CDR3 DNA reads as TGTGCCAGCAAATCTAGCGGTTCCGGCACAGATACGCAGTATTTT. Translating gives CASKSSGSGTDTQYF.

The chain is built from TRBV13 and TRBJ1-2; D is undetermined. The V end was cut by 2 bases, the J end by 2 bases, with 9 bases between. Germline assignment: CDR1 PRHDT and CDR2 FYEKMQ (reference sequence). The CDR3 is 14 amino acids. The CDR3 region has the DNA TGTGCCAGCAGCTTACCAGGAACAAACTATGGCTACACCTTC. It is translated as CASSLPGTNYGYTF.

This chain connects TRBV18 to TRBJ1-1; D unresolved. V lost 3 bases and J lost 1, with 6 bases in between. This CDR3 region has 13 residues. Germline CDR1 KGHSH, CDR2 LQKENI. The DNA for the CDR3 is TGTGCCAGCTCACCTCTGCGGAACACTGAAGCTTTCTTT. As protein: CASSPLRNTEAFF.

The CDR3: CASSFGFRDSPTQYF. The CDR3 nucleotides read TGTGCCAGCAGTTTCGGATTCCGGGACTCTCCAACCCAGTACTTC. The chain carries TRBV28 and TRBJ2-5; D may be TRBD2 (6 bases). Per the germline V gene, CDR1 is MDHEN and CDR2 is SYDVKM. Trimming removed 3 bases at V and 8 bases at J, with 19 bases between. The CDR3 has 15 amino acids.

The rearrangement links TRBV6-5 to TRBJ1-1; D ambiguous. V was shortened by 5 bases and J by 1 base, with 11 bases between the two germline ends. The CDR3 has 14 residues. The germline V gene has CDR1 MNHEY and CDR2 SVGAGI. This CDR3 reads CASSPTMGNTEAFF. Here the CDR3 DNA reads TGTGCCAGCAGTCCCACCATGGGGAACACTGAAGCTTTCTTT.

The CDR3 protein is CASSQDREGTGELFF. CDR3 nucleotide sequence: TGCGCCAGCAGCCAGGACAGGGAAGGCACCGGGGAGCTGTTTTTT. The chain couples TRBV5-1 to TRBJ2-2; 8 bases match TRBD1. CDR3 length: 15 amino acids. Germline CDR1 reads SGHRS; CDR2 reads YFSETQ. V was clipped by 4 bases and J by 4 bases; unmatched bases: 6.

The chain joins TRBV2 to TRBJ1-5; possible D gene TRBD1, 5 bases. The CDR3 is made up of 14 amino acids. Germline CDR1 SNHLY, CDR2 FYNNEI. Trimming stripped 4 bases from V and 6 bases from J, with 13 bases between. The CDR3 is CASSAGEGSQPQHF. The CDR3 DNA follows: TGTGCCAGCAGTGCGGGGGAGGGAAGTCAGCCCCAGCATTTT.

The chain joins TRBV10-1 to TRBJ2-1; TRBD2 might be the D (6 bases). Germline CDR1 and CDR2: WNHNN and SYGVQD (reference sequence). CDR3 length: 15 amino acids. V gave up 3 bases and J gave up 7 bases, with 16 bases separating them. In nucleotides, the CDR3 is TGCGCCAGCAGTGATTGGGGGGAGAGGGGAAATGAGCAGTTCTTC. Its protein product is CASSDWGERGNEQFF.

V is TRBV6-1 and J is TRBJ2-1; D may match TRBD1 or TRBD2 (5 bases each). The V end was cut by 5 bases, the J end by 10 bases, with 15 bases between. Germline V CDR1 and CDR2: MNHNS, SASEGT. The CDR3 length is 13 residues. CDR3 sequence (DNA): TGTGCCAGCAGTAAAACCAGGGACGCCGAGCAGTTCTTC. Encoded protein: CASSKTRDAEQFF.

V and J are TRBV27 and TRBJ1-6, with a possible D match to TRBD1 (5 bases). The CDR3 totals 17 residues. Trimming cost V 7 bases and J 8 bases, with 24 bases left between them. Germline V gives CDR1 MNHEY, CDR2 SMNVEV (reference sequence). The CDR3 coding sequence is TGTGCCAGCACGAACCTATTCGGGGAGGGACCAGATTCACCCCTCCACTTT. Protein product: CASTNLFGEGPDSPLHF.

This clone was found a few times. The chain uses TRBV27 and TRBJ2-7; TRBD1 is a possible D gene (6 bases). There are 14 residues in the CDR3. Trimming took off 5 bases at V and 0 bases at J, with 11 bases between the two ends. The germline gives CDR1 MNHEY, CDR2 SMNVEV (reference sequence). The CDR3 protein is CASSPRQDSYEQYF. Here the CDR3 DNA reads TGTGCCAGCAGTCCCAGACAGGACTCCTACGAGCAGTACTTC.

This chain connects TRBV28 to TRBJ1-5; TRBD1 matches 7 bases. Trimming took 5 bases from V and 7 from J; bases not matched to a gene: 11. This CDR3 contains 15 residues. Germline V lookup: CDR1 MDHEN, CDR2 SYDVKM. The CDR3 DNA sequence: TGTGCCAGCAGTCCAATTACGACAGGGCGGCAGCCCCAGCATTTT. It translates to CASSPITTGRQPQHF.

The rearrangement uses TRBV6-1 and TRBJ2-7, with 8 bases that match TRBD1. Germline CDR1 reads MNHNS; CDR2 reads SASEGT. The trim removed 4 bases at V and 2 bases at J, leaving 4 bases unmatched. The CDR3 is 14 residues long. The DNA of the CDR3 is TGTGCCAGCAGTGCCGGACAGGGAACCTACGAGCAGTACTTC. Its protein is CASSAGQGTYEQYF.

The CDR3 loop reads CASSPGRLGTYEQYF. CDR3 coding DNA: TGTGCCAGCTCACCAGGGAGGCTTGGTACCTACGAGCAGTACTTC. V is TRBV18 and J is TRBJ2-7; a weak D match, TRBD2 (6 bases). CDR1 and CDR2 from the germline V gene are KGHSH and LQKENI. V shed 2 bases and J shed 2 bases, with 13 bases lying between them. The CDR3 sequence is 15 residues long.

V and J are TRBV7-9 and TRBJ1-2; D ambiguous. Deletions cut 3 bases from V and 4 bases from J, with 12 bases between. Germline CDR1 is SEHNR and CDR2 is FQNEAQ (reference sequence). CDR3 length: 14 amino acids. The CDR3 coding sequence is TGTGCCAGCAGCTTTGAGGGATATGGCTATGGCTACACCTTC. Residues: CASSFEGYGYGYTF.

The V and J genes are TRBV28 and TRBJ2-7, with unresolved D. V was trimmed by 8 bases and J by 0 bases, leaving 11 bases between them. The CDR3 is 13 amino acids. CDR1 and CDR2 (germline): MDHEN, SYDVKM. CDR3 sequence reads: CASERADSYEQYF. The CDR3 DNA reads TGTGCCAGCGAAAGGGCAGACTCCTACGAGCAGTACTTC.

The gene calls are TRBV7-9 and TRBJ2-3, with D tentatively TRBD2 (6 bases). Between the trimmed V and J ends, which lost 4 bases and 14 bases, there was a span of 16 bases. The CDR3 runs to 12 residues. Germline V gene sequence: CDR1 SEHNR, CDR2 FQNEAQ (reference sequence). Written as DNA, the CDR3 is TGTGCCAGCAGCTCCAGACTAGAAATACTGTATTTT. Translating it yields CASSSRLEILYF. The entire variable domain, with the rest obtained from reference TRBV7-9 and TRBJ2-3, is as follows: DTGVSQNPRHKITKRGQNVTFRCDPISEHNRLYWYRQTLGQGPEFLTYFQNEAQLEKSRLLSDRFSAERPKGSFSTLEIQRTEQGDSAMYLCASSSRLEILYFGPGTRLTVL.

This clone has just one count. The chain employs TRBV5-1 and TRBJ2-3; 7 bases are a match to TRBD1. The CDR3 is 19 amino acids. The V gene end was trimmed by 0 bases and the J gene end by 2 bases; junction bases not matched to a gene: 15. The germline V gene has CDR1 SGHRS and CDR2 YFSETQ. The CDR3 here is CASSLVFWTGEPSTDTQYF. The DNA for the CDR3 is TGCGCCAGCAGCTTGGTTTTCTGGACAGGAGAACCATCCACAGATACGCAGTATTTT.

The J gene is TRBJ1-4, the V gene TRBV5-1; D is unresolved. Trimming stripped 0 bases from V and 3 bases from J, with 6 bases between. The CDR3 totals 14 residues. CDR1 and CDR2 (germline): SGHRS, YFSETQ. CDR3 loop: CASSLETANEKLFF. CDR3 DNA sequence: TGCGCCAGCAGCTTGGAGACGGCTAATGAAAAACTGTTTTTT.

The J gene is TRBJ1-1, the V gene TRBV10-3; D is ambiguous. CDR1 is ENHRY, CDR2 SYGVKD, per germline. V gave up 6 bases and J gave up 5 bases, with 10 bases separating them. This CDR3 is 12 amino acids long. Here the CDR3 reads CAIRDEGTEAFF. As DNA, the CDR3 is TGTGCCATCAGGGACGAGGGAACTGAAGCTTTCTTT.

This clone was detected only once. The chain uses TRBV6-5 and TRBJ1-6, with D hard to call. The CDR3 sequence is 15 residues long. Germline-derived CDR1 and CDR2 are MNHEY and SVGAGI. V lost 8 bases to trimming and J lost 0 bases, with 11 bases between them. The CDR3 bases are TGTGCCAGCCGGAGGACCGTCTCCTATAATTCACCCCTCCACTTT. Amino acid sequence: CASRRTVSYNSPLHF.